Here is one TCR beta chain with its context. What it recognizes is unknown. The same CDR3 can be traced to other DNA sequences in this sample. As every portion of the isolated RNA was reverse transcribed, the sequencing read expressed TCRB transcripts. Repertoires were generated with immunoSEQ multiplex PCR, while TCRdb's copy carries only in-frame clones and drops some. The sample gives hundreds of thousands of clones, approximately 15% of which show up once; around 0.015% is in the top ten. This CDR3 has 16 amino acids. CDR1 is SGHRS, CDR2 YFSETQ, per germline. V trimming: 1 base; J trimming: 2 bases; junction bases outside the gene matches: 4. A single heparinised blood sample, averaging approximately 110 mL, was obtained per donor. Purity exceeded 98% in all sorted populations. This sample is part of a study of beta chain features in type 1 diabetes. Whole-study findings and limits: In type 1 diabetes patients, VDJ junctions had fewer insertions; deletions at these junctions were more frequent. People with Type 1 diabetes carried modestly yet significantly shorter TCRB CDR3s in all four CD4+ subsets. In cDNA sequencing, cells with high TCR expression could be over-represented.

The receptor was isolated from a young man with type 1 diabetes. What was sequenced was naive CD4+ T cells from blood. The rearrangement links TRBV5-1 to TRBJ2-3; 10 bases agree with TRBD2. The CDR3 DNA sequence: TGCGCCAGCAGCTTGTCCCTAGCGGGAGCCACAGATACGCAGTATTTT. Its translation: CASSLSLAGATDTQYF.